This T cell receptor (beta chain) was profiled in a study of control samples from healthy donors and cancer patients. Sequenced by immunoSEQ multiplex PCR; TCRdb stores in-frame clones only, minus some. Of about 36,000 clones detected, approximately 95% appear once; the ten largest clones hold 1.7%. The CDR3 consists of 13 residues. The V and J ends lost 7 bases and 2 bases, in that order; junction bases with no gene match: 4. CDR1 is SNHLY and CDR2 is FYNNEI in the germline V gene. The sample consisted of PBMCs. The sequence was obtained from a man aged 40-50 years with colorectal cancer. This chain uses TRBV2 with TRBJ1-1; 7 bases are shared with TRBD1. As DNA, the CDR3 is TGTGCCAGCAAGGGACAGTTTAACACTGAAGCTTTCTTT. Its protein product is CASKGQFNTEAFF. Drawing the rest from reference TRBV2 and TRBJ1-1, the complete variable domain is EPEVTQTPSHQVTQMGQEVILRCVPISNHLYFYWYRQILGQKVEFLVSFYNNEISEKSEIFDDQFSVERPDGSNFTLKIRSTKLEDSAMYFCASKGQFNTEAFFGQGTRLTVV.